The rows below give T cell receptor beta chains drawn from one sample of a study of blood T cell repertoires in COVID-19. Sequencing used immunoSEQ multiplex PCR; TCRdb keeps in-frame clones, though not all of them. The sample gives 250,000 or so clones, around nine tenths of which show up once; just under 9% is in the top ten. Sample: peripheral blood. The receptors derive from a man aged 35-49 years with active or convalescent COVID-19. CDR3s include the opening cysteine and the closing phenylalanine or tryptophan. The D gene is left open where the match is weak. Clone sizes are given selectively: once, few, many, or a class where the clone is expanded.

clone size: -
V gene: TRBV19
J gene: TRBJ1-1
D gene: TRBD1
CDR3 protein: CANLGTDSNTEAFF
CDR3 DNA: TGTGCCAACCTCGGGACAGACTCGAACACTGAAGCTTTCTTT

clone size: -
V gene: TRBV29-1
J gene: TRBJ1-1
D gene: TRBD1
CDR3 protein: CSVGQGAAEAFF
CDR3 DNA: TGCAGCGTAGGACAGGGGGCGGCTGAAGCTTTCTTT

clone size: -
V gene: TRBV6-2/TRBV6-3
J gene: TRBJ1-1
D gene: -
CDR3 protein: CASSWAGAGMNTEAFF
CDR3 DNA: TGTGCCAGCAGCTGGGCGGGGGCCGGGATGAACACTGAAGCTTTCTTT

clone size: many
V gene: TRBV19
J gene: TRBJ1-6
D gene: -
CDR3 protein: CASSRVGVDSPLHF
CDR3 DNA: TGTGCCAGTAGTCGGGTAGGGGTGGATTCACCCCTCCACTTT

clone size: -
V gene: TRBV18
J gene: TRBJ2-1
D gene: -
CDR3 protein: CASSPPLAYNEQFF
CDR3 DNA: TGTGCCAGCTCACCACCCTTAGCCTACAATGAGCAGTTCTTC

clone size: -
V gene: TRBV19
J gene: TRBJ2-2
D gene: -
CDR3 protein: CASSIMTENTGELFF
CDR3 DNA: TGTGCCAGTAGTATAATGACAGAAAACACCGGGGAGCTGTTTTTT

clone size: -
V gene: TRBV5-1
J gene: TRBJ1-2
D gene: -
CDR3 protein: CASTPLTGSYGYTF
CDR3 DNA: TGCGCCAGCACCCCCCTTACAGGCAGCTATGGCTACACCTTC

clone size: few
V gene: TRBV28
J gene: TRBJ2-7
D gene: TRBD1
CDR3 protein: CASRWGQPGSYEQYF
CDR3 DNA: TGTGCCAGCAGGTGGGGACAGCCCGGCTCCTACGAGCAGTACTTC

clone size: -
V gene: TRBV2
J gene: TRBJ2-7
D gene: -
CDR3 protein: CASSVLSNAEQYF
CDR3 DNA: TGTGCCAGCAGTGTGTTGTCTAACGCCGAGCAGTACTTC

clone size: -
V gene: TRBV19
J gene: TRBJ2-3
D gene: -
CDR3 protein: CASSPSGTDTQYF
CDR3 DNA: TGTGCCAGTTCCCCTAGCGGCACAGATACGCAGTATTTT

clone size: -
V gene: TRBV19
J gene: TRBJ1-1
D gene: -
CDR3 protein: CASSIAGTEAFF
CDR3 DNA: TGTGCCAGTAGTATTGCGGGTACTGAAGCTTTCTTT

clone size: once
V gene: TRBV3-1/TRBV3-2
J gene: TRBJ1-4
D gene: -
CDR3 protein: CASSQEGTLGGLFF
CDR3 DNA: TGTGCCAGCAGCCAGGAGGGGACCTTGGGAGGACTGTTTTTT

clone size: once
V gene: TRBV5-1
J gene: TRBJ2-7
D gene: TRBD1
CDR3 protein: CASSLPGTGDEQYF
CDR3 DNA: TGCGCCAGCAGCCTACCGGGGACAGGGGACGAGCAGTACTTC

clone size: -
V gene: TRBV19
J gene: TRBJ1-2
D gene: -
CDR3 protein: CASSRQVSNGYTF
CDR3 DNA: TGTGCCAGTAGTAGACAGGTTTCTAATGGCTACACCTTC

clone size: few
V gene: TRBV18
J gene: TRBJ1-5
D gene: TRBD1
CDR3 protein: CASSPPGTGGPQHF
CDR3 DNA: TGTGCCAGCTCACCACCTGGGACAGGAGGGCCCCAGCATTTT

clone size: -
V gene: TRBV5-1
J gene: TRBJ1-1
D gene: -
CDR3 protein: CASSLMSGGDTEAFF
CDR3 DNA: TGCGCCAGCAGCTTGATGTCTGGGGGGGACACTGAAGCTTTCTTT

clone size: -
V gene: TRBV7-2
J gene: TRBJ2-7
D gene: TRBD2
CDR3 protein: CASSKGSGGPAYEQYF
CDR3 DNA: TGTGCCAGCAGCAAGGGGAGCGGGGGCCCAGCCTACGAGCAGTACTTC

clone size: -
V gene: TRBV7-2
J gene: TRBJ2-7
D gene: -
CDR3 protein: CASSLAGPRGEQYF
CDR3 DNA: TGTGCCAGCAGCTTAGCCGGACCCAGGGGCGAGCAGTACTTC

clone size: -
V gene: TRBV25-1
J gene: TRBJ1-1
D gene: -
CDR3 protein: CASNVQGGTEAFF
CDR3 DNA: TGTGCCAGCAATGTACAGGGCGGAACTGAAGCTTTCTTT

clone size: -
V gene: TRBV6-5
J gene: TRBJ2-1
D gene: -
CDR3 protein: CASKESSYNEQFF
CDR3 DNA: TGTGCCAGCAAAGAGAGTTCCTACAATGAGCAGTTCTTC

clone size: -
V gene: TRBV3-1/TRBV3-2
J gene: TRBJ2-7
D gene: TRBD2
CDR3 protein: CASSQRSGLAGYFNYEQYF
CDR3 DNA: TGTGCCAGCAGCCAACGTTCGGGACTAGCGGGGTATTTTAACTACGAGCAGTACTTC

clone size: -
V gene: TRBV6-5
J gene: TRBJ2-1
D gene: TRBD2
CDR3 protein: CASSPAGGLYEQFF
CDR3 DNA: TGTGCCAGCAGTCCAGCGGGAGGGCTTTATGAGCAGTTCTTC

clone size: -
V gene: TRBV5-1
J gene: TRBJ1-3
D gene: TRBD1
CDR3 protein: CASSSPEGAGGNTIYF
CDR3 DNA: TGCGCCAGCAGCTCGCCCGAGGGGGCTGGGGGAAACACCATATATTTT

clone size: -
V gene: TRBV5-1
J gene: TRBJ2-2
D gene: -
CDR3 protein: CASSFRGRGPAGPGELFF
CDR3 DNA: TGCGCCAGCAGCTTCAGGGGGCGCGGCCCAGCGGGACCGGGGGAGCTGTTTTTT

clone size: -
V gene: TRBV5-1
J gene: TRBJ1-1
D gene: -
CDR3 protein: CASSLAGNTEAFF
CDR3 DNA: TGCGCCAGCAGCTTGGCGGGGAACACTGAAGCTTTCTTT

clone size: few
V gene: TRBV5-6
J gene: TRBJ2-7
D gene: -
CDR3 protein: CASSHPRGLSSYEQYF
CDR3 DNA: TGTGCCAGCAGCCACCCGCGGGGGCTCAGCTCCTACGAGCAGTACTTC

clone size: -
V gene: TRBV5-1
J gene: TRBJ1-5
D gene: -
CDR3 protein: CASSLGESNQPQHF
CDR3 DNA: TGCGCCAGCAGCTTGGGGGAGAGCAATCAGCCCCAGCATTTT

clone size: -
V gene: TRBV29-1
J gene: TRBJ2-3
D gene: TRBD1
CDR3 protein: CSAETGGEPTDTQYF
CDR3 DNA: TGCAGCGCAGAGACAGGGGGCGAGCCCACAGATACGCAGTATTTT

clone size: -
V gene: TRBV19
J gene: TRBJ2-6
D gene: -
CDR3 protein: CASSSGSSGANVLTF
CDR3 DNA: TGTGCCAGTAGTTCCGGGTCCTCTGGGGCCAACGTCCTGACTTTC

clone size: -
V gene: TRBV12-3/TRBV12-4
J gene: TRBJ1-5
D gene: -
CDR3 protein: CASSSTGDPQHF
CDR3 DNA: TGTGCCAGCAGTTCGACGGGTGATCCCCAGCATTTT

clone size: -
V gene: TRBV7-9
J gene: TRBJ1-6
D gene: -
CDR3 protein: CASSPREMSSPLHF
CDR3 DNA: TGTGCCAGCAGCCCAAGGGAGATGAGTTCACCCCTCCACTTT

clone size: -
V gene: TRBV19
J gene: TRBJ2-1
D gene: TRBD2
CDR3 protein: CATRTSGGYNEQFF
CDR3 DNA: TGTGCCACCCGGACTAGCGGGGGGTACAATGAGCAGTTCTTC

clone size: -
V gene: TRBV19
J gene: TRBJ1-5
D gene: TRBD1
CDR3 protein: CASTQIYRGRGGNQPQHF
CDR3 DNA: TGTGCCAGTACCCAAATATACAGGGGGCGAGGAGGGAATCAGCCCCAGCATTTT

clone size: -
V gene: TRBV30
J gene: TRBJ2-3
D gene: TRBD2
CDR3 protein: CAWTSGSGTDTQYF
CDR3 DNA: TGTGCCTGGACTAGCGGGAGCGGCACAGATACGCAGTATTTT

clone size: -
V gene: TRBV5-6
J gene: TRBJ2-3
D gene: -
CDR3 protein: CASSLVQGGTDTQYF
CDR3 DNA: TGTGCCAGCAGCTTGGTACAGGGTGGCACAGATACGCAGTATTTT

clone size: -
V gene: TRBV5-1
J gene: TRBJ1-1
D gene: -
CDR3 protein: CASSPPEVNTEAFF
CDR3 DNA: TGCGCCAGCAGCCCCCCCGAGGTGAACACTGAAGCTTTCTTT

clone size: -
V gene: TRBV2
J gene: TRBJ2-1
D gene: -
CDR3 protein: CASGLYAYNEQFF
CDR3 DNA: TGTGCCAGCGGACTGTACGCCTACAATGAGCAGTTCTTC